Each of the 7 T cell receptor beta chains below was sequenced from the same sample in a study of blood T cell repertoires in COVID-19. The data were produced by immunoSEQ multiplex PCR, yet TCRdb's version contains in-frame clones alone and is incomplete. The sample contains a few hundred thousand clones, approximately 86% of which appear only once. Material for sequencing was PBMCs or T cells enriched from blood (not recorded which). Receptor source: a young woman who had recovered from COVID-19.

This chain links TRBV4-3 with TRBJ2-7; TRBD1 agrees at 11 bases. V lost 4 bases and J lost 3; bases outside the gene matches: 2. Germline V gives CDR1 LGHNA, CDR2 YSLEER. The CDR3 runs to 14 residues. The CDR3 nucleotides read TGCGCCAGCAGCCCCGGGACAGGGGGCTACGAGCAGTACTTC. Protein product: CASSPGTGGYEQYF.

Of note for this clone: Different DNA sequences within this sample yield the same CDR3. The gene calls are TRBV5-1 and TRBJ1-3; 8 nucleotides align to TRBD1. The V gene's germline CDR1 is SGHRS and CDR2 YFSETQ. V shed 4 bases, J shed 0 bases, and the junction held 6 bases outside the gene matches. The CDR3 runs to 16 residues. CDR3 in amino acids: CASSATGGSSGNTIYF. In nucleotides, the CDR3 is TGCGCCAGCAGCGCCACAGGGGGTTCCTCTGGAAACACCATATATTTT. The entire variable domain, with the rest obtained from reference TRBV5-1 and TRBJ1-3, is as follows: KAGVTQTPRYLIKTRGQQVTLSCSPISGHRSVSWYQQTPGQGLQFLFEYFSETQRNKGNFPGRFSGRQFSNSRSEMNVSTLELGDSALYLCASSATGGSSGNTIYFGEGSWLTVV.

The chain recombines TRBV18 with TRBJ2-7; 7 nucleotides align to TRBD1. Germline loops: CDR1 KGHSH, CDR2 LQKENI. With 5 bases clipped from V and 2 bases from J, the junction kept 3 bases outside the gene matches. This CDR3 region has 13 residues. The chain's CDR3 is CASSGDRTYEQYF. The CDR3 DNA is TGTGCCAGCTCAGGGGACAGAACCTACGAGCAGTACTTC.

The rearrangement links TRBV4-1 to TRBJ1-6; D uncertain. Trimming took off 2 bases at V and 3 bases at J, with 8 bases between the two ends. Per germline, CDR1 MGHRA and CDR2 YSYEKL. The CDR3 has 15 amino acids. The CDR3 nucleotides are TGCGCCAGCAGCCAACCCGGGAGCTATAATTCACCCCTCCACTTT. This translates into CASSQPGSYNSPLHF.

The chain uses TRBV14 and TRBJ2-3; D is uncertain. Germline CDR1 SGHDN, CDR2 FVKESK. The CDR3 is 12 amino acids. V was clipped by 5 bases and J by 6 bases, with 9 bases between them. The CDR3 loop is CASSLRWDTQYF. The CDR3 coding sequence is TGTGCCAGCAGCTTACGGTGGGATACGCAGTATTTT.

DNA for the CDR3: TGTGCCAGCAGTGGACGACAGGACCGCTATGGCTACACCTTC. Encoded protein: CASSGRQDRYGYTF. The chain combines TRBV27 with TRBJ1-2, with D possibly TRBD1 on 6 matching bases. V shed 5 bases and J shed 4 bases, with 14 bases lying between them. The CDR3 consists of 14 residues. Per the germline V gene, CDR1 is MNHEY and CDR2 is SMNVEV (reference sequence).

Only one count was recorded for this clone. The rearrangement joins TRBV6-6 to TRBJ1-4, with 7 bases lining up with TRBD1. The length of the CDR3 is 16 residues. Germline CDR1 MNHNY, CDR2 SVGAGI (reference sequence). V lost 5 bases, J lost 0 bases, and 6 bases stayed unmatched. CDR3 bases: TGTGCCAGCAGTCCGAACAGGGGTGCAACTAATGAAAAACTGTTTTTT. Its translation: CASSPNRGATNEKLFF.